The 18 T cell receptor beta chains below were found in one sample sequenced in a study of T-cell reconstitution after alpha-beta-depleted transplantation in children. The authors prepared the TCRbeta library with unique molecular identifiers. Each CDR3 protein gets one entry after TCRdb re-called the PCR reads with MiXCR. The repertoire includes hundreds of thousands of distinct CDR3 sequences, around 16% of them detected once, and roughly 3.3% sits in the top ten. Sequencing was performed on PBMCs from the stem cell graft donor, taken from the stem cell graft. These receptors were obtained from a human donor who donated a stem cell graft to a child with acute lymphoblastic leukemia.

The V gene is TRBV5-1, the J gene TRBJ2-6; D tentatively fits TRBD1 or TRBD2 (5 bases each). This CDR3 comprises 17 residues. With 4 bases removed from V and 0 bases from J, the gap between germline ends came to 14 bases. Germline CDR1 reads SGHRS; CDR2 reads YFSETQ. This CDR3 is CASSQVPGSSGANVLTF. The CDR3 DNA reads as TGCGCCAGCAGCCAAGTTCCAGGGAGCTCTGGGGCCAACGTCCTGACTTTC.

The chain has TRBV4-1 and TRBJ2-1, with D perhaps matching TRBD1 (6 bases). V dropped 1 base and J dropped 8 bases, with 6 bases sitting between them. Germline V gene sequence: CDR1 MGHRA, CDR2 YSYEKL. The CDR3 consists of 12 residues. CDR3 DNA: TGCGCCAGCAGCCAAGCAGGGGATGAGCAGTTCTTC. Protein: CASSQAGDEQFF.

The table lists this clonotype with a few counts. The chain has TRBV12-3 or TRBV12-4 and TRBJ2-3, with 7 bases identical to TRBD1. This CDR3 comprises 17 residues. With 5 bases clipped from V and 4 bases from J, the junction kept 15 bases outside the gene matches. CDR3 region: CASSPSSGQPTPDTQYF. Here the CDR3 DNA reads TGTGCCAGCAGTCCTTCCTCGGGACAGCCTACTCCAGATACGCAGTATTTT.

This clonotype was counted a few times. The chain recombines TRBV11-1 with TRBJ2-7, with 12 bases that match TRBD2. Germline-derived CDR1 and CDR2 are SGHAT and FQDESV (reference sequence). The CDR3 length is 18 residues. V lost 5 bases to trimming and J lost 6 bases; unmatched junction nucleotides: 17. The CDR3 DNA is TGTGCCAGCAGCCCTAAGGGGCTAGCGGGAGGGCCCTGGAGCGAGCAGTACTTC. Amino acids: CASSPKGLAGGPWSEQYF.

This clonotype was counted only a few times. The chain is built from TRBV6-2 or TRBV6-3 and TRBJ1-5; no clear D gene. Trimming pared 2 bases from V and 0 bases from J, leaving 17 bases between. This CDR3 contains 18 residues. CDR1 is MNHEY and CDR2 is SVGEGT in the germline V gene. Here the CDR3 reads CASSYSRRGLNSNQPQHF. CDR3 DNA sequence: TGTGCCAGCAGTTACAGTCGGCGTGGGCTTAATAGCAATCAGCCCCAGCATTTT.

This chain joins TRBV19 and TRBJ2-1, with 8 positions matching TRBD2. CDR3 length: 17 residues. Germline V gene sequence: CDR1 LNHDA, CDR2 SQIVND (reference sequence). V shed 1 base, J shed 2 bases, and the junction held 7 bases outside the gene matches. The DNA of the CDR3 is TGTGCCAGTAGTATAGCGTACCAGCGGGAGCCCTACAATGAGCAGTTCTTC. Residues: CASSIAYQREPYNEQFF.

In this sample, this clonotype turned up a few times. The chain uses TRBV27 and TRBJ2-1; D may be TRBD2 (6 bases). Trimming removed 3 bases at V and 0 bases at J, with 18 bases between. The CDR3 is 18 amino acids. Per germline, CDR1 MNHEY and CDR2 SMNVEV (reference sequence). The CDR3 region is CASSFPFSGSSSYNEQFF. The DNA for the CDR3 is TGTGCCAGCAGTTTCCCCTTTAGCGGCTCAAGCTCCTACAATGAGCAGTTCTTC.

This clonotype occurred a few times. The chain combines TRBV10-3 with TRBJ2-7; D not resolved. Germline loops: CDR1 ENHRY, CDR2 SYGVKD. The CDR3 loop spans 11 amino acids. V was trimmed by 11 bases and J by 4 bases, leaving 12 bases between them. The CDR3 sequence: CAATTVYEQYF. Written as DNA, the CDR3 is TGTGCCGCCACGACTGTTTACGAGCAGTACTTC.

This clonotype was counted a few times. V is TRBV7-9 and J is TRBJ2-7; tentatively, D is TRBD1 (5 bases). CDR1 and CDR2 (germline): SEHNR, FQNEAQ (reference sequence). This CDR3 has 15 amino acids. V was trimmed by 2 bases and J by 2 bases, leaving 13 bases between them. In DNA form, the CDR3 reads TGTGCCAGCAGCTTAAATGCACAGGAGACCTACGAGCAGTACTTC. Amino acid sequence: CASSLNAQETYEQYF.

This clonotype was seen more than once but under ten times. Here the CDR3 reads CASSLALARDGYTF. The CDR3 bases are TGTGCCAGCAGCTTAGCGTTGGCCAGGGATGGCTACACCTTC. The rearrangement links TRBV7-9 to TRBJ1-2; D possibly corresponds to TRBD1 (5 bases). The CDR3 loop spans 14 amino acids. Looked up from germline, CDR1 is SEHNR and CDR2 is FQNEAQ (reference sequence). V lost 0 bases, J lost 6 bases, and 11 bases lay in between. The variable domain in full, with the rest retrieved from reference TRBV7-9 and TRBJ1-2, is DTGVSQNPRHKITKRGQNVTFRCDPISEHNRLYWYRQTLGQGPEFLTYFQNEAQLEKSRLLSDRFSAERPKGSFSTLEIQRTEQGDSAMYLCASSLALARDGYTFGSGTRLTVV.

This clonotype was found a few times. The chain is built from TRBV5-1 and TRBJ2-7, with a possible D match to TRBD2 (5 bases). Trimming shortened V by 3 bases and J by 7 bases, and 14 bases separated the two germline ends. This CDR3 is built from 13 residues. Germline CDR1 SGHRS, CDR2 YFSETQ. CDR3 amino acids: CASSSDGVREQYF. Here the CDR3 DNA reads TGCGCCAGCAGCTCGGACGGGGTTCGGGAGCAGTACTTC.

In its sample, this clonotype was seen many times. J is TRBJ2-3 and V is TRBV29-1; TRBD2 matches 7 bases. Germline trimming cut 6 bases from V and 2 bases from J; bases unmatched to any gene: 2. The CDR3 consists of 12 residues. Germline V lookup: CDR1 SQVTM, CDR2 ANQGSEA. The CDR3 here is CSVAGSTDTQYF. In DNA, the CDR3 is TGCAGCGTAGCGGGGTCCACAGATACGCAGTATTTT.

The chain uses TRBV7-8 and TRBJ2-3; 14 nucleotides align to TRBD2. With 1 base clipped from V and 5 bases from J, the junction kept 11 bases outside the gene matches. This CDR3 spans 19 amino acids. Germline V gene lookup returns CDR1 SGHVS and CDR2 FQNEAQ. The CDR3 spells CASSLGIIPTSGRGDTQYF. CDR3 bases: TGTGCCAGCAGCTTAGGAATCATCCCGACTAGCGGGAGGGGAGATACGCAGTATTTT.

The rearrangement joins TRBV4-1 to TRBJ2-1; tentative D call: TRBD2 (5 bases). From germline, CDR1 is MGHRA and CDR2 YSYEKL. V gave up 1 base and J gave up 9 bases, with 19 bases separating them. The length of the CDR3 is 16 residues. CDR3 sequence reads: CASSQGLGVRFGEQFF. As DNA, the CDR3 is TGCGCCAGCAGCCAAGGGTTGGGAGTACGATTCGGTGAGCAGTTCTTC.

This clonotype was observed a few times. This chain joins TRBV5-1 and TRBJ2-7; 8 nucleotides agree with TRBD2. The CDR3 has 14 amino acids. V was pared by 7 bases and J by 3 bases, with 9 bases of the junction left unmatched. The germline V gene encodes CDR1 SGHRS and CDR2 YFSETQ. The chain's CDR3 is CASRAREGHYEQYF. CDR3 DNA: TGCGCCAGCCGAGCACGGGAGGGACACTACGAGCAGTACTTC.

This chain links TRBV2 with TRBJ1-4; 9 nucleotides line up with TRBD1. Looked up from germline, CDR1 is SNHLY and CDR2 is FYNNEI. This CDR3 has 14 residues. The ends lost 6 bases at V and 7 bases at J; junction bases unmatched: 6. The CDR3 nucleotides are TGTGCCAGCAGCAAAGACAGGGGGGGTGAAAAACTGTTTTTT. Translating it yields CASSKDRGGEKLFF.

This clonotype has only a few counts. The J gene is TRBJ1-2, the V gene TRBV6-5, with 10 bases identical to TRBD1. J lost 4 bases, V lost 0 bases, and 8 bases had no gene match. The germline V gene has CDR1 MNHEY and CDR2 SVGAGI. The CDR3 is 17 residues long. The CDR3 DNA reads as TGTGCCAGCAGTTACTCGGGCCCGGGACAGGGGTCCTATGGCTACACCTTC. This gives the protein CASSYSGPGQGSYGYTF.

V is TRBV20-1 and J is TRBJ2-1; possible D gene TRBD2, 5 bases. There are 15 residues in the CDR3. Germline CDR1 DFQATT, CDR2 SNEGSKA (reference sequence). Trimming stripped 0 bases from V and 2 bases from J, with 11 bases between. The CDR3 DNA sequence: TGCAGTGCTAGAGATCTAGCTCGGGCCTACAATGAGCAGTTCTTC. This encodes CSARDLARAYNEQFF.